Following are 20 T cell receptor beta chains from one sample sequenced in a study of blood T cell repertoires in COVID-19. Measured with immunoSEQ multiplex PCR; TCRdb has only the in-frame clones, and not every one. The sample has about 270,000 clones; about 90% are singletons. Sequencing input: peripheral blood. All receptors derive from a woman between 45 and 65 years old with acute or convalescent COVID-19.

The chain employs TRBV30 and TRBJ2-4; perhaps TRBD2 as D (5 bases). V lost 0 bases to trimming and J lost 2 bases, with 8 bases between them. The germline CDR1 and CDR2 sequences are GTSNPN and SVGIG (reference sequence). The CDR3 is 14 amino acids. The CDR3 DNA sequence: TGTGCCTGGAGTGTACGGGGAACCAAAAACATTCAGTACTTC. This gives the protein CAWSVRGTKNIQYF.

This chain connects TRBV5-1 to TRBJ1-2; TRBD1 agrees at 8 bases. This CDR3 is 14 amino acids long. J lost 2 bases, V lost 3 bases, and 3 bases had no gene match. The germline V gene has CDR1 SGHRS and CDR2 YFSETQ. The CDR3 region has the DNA TGCGCCAGCAGCTCCGGGACAGGCAACTATGGCTACACCTTC. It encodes CASSSGTGNYGYTF.

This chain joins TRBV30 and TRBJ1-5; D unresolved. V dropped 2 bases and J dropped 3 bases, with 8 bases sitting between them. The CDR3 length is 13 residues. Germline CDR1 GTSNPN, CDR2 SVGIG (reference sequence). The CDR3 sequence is CAWSSGNNQPQHF. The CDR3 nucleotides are TGTGCCTGGAGTAGCGGGAACAATCAGCCCCAGCATTTT.

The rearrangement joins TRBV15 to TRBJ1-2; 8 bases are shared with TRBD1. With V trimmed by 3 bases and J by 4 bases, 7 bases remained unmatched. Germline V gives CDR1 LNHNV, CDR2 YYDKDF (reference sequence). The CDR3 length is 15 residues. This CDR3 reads CATSRDRDGSYGYTF. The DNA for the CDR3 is TGTGCCACCAGCAGGGACAGGGATGGGAGCTATGGCTACACCTTC.

This chain's CDR3 is CASSWVAGNNEQFF. CDR3 bases: TGTGCCAGCAGCTGGGTGGCGGGGAACAATGAGCAGTTCTTC. J is TRBJ2-1 and V is TRBV5-5; D possibly corresponds to TRBD2 (6 bases). V dropped 3 bases and J dropped 5 bases, with 12 bases sitting between them. This CDR3 comprises 14 residues. CDR1 is SGHKS and CDR2 is YYEKEE in the germline V gene (reference sequence).

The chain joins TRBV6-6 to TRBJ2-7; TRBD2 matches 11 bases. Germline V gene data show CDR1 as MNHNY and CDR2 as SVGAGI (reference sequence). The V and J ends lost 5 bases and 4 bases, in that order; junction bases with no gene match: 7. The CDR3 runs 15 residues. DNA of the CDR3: TGTGCCAGCAGTGATAGCGGGAGGGCCGTTTACGAGCAGTACTTC. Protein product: CASSDSGRAVYEQYF.

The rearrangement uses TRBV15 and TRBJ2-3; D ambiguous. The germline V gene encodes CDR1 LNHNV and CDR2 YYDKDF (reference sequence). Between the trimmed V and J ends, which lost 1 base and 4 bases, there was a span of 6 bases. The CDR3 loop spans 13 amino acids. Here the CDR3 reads CATSRASADTQYF. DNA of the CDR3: TGTGCCACCAGCAGAGCCAGCGCAGATACGCAGTATTTT.

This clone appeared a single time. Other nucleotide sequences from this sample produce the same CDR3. The chain's CDR3 is CAISESGGEETQYF. The CDR3 DNA reads as TGTGCCATCAGTGAGTCAGGAGGGGAAGAGACCCAGTACTTC. The rearrangement joins TRBV10-3 to TRBJ2-5; a weak D match, TRBD2 (6 bases). CDR3 size: 14 residues. Germline CDR1 reads ENHRY; CDR2 reads SYGVKD. With 0 bases removed from V and 3 bases from J, the gap between germline ends came to 8 bases.

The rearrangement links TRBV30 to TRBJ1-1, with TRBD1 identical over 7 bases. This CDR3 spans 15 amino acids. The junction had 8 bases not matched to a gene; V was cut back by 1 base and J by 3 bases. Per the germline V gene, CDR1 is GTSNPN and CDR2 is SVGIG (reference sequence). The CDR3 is CAWSALGGWDTEAFF. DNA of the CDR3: TGTGCCTGGAGTGCCCTAGGGGGCTGGGACACTGAAGCTTTCTTT.

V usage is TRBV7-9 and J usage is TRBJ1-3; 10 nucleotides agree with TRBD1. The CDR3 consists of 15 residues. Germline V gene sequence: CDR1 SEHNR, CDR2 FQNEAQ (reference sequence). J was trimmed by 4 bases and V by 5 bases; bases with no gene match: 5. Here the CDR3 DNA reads TGTGCCAGCAGCACCGGGACAGGGGAGGGAAACACCATATATTTT. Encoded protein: CASSTGTGEGNTIYF.

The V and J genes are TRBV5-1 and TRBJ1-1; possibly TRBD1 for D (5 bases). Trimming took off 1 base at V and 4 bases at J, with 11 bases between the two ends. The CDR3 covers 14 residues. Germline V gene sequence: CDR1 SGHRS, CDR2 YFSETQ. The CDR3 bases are TGCGCCAGCAGCTTGATACAGCAGGGCACTGAAGCTTTCTTT. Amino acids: CASSLIQQGTEAFF.

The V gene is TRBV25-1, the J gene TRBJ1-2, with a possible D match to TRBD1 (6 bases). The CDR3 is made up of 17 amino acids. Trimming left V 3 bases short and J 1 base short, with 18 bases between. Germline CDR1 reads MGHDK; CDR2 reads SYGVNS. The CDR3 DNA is TGTGCCAGCAGTGATTCTTGGGGGCGCGAGAGTAACTATGGCTACACCTTC. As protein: CASSDSWGRESNYGYTF.

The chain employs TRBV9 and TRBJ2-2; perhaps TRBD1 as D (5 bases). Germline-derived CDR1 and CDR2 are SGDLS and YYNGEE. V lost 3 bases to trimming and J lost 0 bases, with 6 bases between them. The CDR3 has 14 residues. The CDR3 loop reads CASSADTNTGELFF. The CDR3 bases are TGTGCCAGCAGCGCGGACACGAACACCGGGGAGCTGTTTTTT.

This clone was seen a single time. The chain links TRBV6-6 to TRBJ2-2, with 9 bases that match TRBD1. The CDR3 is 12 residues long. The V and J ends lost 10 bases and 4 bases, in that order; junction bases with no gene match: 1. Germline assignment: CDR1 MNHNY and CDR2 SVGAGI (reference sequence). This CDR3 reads CATTGGTGELFF. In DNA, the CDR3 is TGTGCCACGACAGGGGGCACCGGGGAGCTGTTTTTT.

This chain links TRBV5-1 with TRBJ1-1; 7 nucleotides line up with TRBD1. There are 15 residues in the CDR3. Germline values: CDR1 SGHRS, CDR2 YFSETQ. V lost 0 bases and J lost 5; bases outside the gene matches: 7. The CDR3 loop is CASSLGPGGTTEAFF. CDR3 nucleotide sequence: TGCGCCAGCAGCTTGGGGCCAGGGGGTACTACTGAAGCTTTCTTT.

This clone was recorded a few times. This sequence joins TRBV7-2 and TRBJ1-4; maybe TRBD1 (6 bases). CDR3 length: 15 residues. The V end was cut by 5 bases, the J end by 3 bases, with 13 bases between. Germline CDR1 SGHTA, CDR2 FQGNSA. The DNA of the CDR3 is TGTGCCAGCAGCGGGGGCACGGTTTCTAATGAAAAACTGTTTTTT. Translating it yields CASSGGTVSNEKLFF.

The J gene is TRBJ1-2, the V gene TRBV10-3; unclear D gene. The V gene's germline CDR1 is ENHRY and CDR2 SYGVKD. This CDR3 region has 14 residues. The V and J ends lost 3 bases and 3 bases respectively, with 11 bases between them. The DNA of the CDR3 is TGTGCCATCAGTGACCAGGTAACGGACTATGGCTACACCTTC. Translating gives CAISDQVTDYGYTF.

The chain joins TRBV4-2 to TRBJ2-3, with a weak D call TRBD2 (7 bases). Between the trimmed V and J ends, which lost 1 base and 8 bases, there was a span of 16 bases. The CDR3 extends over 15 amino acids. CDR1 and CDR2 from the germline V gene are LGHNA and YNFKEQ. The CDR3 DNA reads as TGTGCCAGCAGCCAAGCGGGGGGCGTAGGCGGTACGCAGTATTTT. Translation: CASSQAGGVGGTQYF.

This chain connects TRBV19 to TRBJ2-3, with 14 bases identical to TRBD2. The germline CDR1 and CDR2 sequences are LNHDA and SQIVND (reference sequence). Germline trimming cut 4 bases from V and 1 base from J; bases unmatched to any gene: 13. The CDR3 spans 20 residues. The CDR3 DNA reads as TGTGCCAGTAGTACCTTGTGGACGGGACTAGCGGGAGAGGGCACAGATACGCAGTATTTT. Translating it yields CASSTLWTGLAGEGTDTQYF.

The CDR3 DNA follows: TGTGCCCCAACCTCGGGGCTAGCGGCGAACACCGGGGAGCTGTTTTTT. This sequence encodes CAPTSGLAANTGELFF. This chain links TRBV14 with TRBJ2-2, with 7 bases identical to TRBD2. The CDR3 has 16 amino acids. V shed 11 bases, J shed 0 bases, and the junction held 12 bases outside the gene matches. CDR1 is SGHDN and CDR2 is FVKESK in the germline V gene.